These T cell receptor beta chains were read from a single sample in a study of blood T cell repertoires in COVID-19. Clones were read by immunoSEQ multiplex PCR, and TCRdb kept only the in-frame ones, dropping some. This sample yields around 310,000 clones, of which about nine tenths are seen a single time; just under 9.5% belongs to the top ten. The source material was PBMCs or T cells enriched from blood (not recorded which). All receptors come from a woman aged 30 to 39 who had recovered from COVID-19. The CDR3 runs from the conserved cysteine through the conserved F or W. Fields, in order: D gene, V gene, clone size, J gene, CDR3 protein, CDR3 DNA. The D gene is left open where the match is weak. The size entry is marked missing in some rows and otherwise reads once, few, many or a size class.

D gene: -
V gene: TRBV25-1
clone size: -
J gene: TRBJ2-1
CDR3 protein: CASSDHNNEQFF
CDR3 DNA: TGTGCCAGCAGTGATCACAACAATGAGCAGTTCTTC

D gene: -
V gene: TRBV21-1
clone size: -
J gene: TRBJ1-6
CDR3 protein: CASSEESGGPRSKENSPLHF
CDR3 DNA: TGTGCCAGCAGCGAAGAGTCGGGGGGCCCGCGTTCTAAGGAGAATTCACCCCTCCACTTT

D gene: TRBD2
V gene: TRBV3-1/TRBV3-2
clone size: -
J gene: TRBJ2-1
CDR3 protein: CASSQVPPSGSDWKSYNEQFF
CDR3 DNA: TGTGCCAGCAGCCAAGTCCCGCCTAGCGGGAGCGATTGGAAGTCCTACAATGAGCAGTTCTTC

D gene: TRBD1
V gene: TRBV18
clone size: -
J gene: TRBJ1-1
CDR3 protein: CASSPFPGTASMNTEAFF
CDR3 DNA: TGTGCCAGCTCACCATTCCCCGGGACAGCGAGCATGAACACTGAAGCTTTCTTT

D gene: -
V gene: TRBV5-1
clone size: -
J gene: TRBJ2-2
CDR3 protein: CASSLVLGGNTGELFF
CDR3 DNA: TGCGCCAGCAGCTTGGTGCTAGGGGGTAACACCGGGGAGCTGTTTTTT

D gene: -
V gene: TRBV30
clone size: -
J gene: TRBJ2-2
CDR3 protein: CAWRGPRDTGELFF
CDR3 DNA: TGTGCCTGGAGGGGCCCGCGGGACACCGGGGAGCTGTTTTTT

D gene: TRBD2
V gene: TRBV11-2
clone size: -
J gene: TRBJ2-5
CDR3 protein: CASSLNQREGSEQYF
CDR3 DNA: TGTGCCAGCAGCTTAAACCAGCGGGAGGGCTCTGAACAGTACTTC

D gene: -
V gene: TRBV5-1
clone size: -
J gene: TRBJ1-1
CDR3 protein: CASSFLQGITEAFF
CDR3 DNA: TGCGCCAGCAGCTTCCTTCAGGGTATCACTGAAGCTTTCTTT

D gene: TRBD1
V gene: TRBV7-2
clone size: -
J gene: TRBJ2-4
CDR3 protein: CASSPRQGGIQYF
CDR3 DNA: TGTGCCAGCAGCCCAAGACAGGGTGGCATTCAGTACTTC

D gene: TRBD1
V gene: TRBV7-2
clone size: -
J gene: TRBJ2-5
CDR3 protein: CASSTSGDRAETQYF
CDR3 DNA: TGTGCCAGCAGTACATCGGGGGACAGGGCAGAGACCCAGTACTTC

D gene: TRBD1
V gene: TRBV6-1
clone size: once
J gene: TRBJ1-6
CDR3 protein: CASSETGANSPLHF
CDR3 DNA: TGTGCCAGCAGTGAGACAGGGGCTAATTCACCCCTCCACTTT

D gene: -
V gene: TRBV27
clone size: -
J gene: TRBJ2-7
CDR3 protein: CASSLISDYYEQYF
CDR3 DNA: TGTGCCAGCAGTTTAATTTCGGACTACTACGAGCAGTACTTC

D gene: -
V gene: TRBV19
clone size: -
J gene: TRBJ2-7
CDR3 protein: CASSGPFPGEQYF
CDR3 DNA: TGTGCCAGTAGCGGCCCTTTCCCGGGCGAGCAGTACTTC

D gene: -
V gene: TRBV11-2
clone size: -
J gene: TRBJ1-1
CDR3 protein: CASSLPTVNTEAFF
CDR3 DNA: TGTGCCAGCAGCCTTCCAACGGTGAACACTGAAGCTTTCTTT

D gene: -
V gene: TRBV5-4
clone size: -
J gene: TRBJ1-2
CDR3 protein: CASSLKPNYGYTF
CDR3 DNA: TGTGCCAGCAGCCTAAAACCGAACTATGGCTACACCTTC

D gene: -
V gene: TRBV6-1
clone size: -
J gene: TRBJ1-2
CDR3 protein: CASSEQGPGNYGYTF
CDR3 DNA: TGTGCCAGCAGTGAGCAGGGGCCTGGAAACTATGGCTACACCTTC

D gene: -
V gene: TRBV28
clone size: -
J gene: TRBJ2-2
CDR3 protein: CASRTRTEQNTGELFF
CDR3 DNA: TGTGCCAGCAGGACGAGGACAGAACAGAACACCGGGGAGCTGTTTTTT

D gene: -
V gene: TRBV5-1
clone size: -
J gene: TRBJ2-5
CDR3 protein: CASSLVGGTEQETQYF
CDR3 DNA: TGCGCCAGCAGCTTGGTGGGCGGGACAGAACAAGAGACCCAGTACTTC

D gene: -
V gene: TRBV3-1/TRBV3-2
clone size: -
J gene: TRBJ2-1
CDR3 protein: CASSQELTYNEQFF
CDR3 DNA: TGTGCCAGCAGCCAAGAACTGACCTACAATGAGCAGTTCTTC

D gene: -
V gene: TRBV12-3/TRBV12-4
clone size: once
J gene: TRBJ1-5
CDR3 protein: CASSSGADQPQHF
CDR3 DNA: TGTGCCAGCAGCTCAGGGGCTGATCAGCCCCAGCATTTT

D gene: -
V gene: TRBV3-1/TRBV3-2
clone size: -
J gene: TRBJ2-5
CDR3 protein: CASSQDQTGETQYF
CDR3 DNA: TGTGCCAGCAGCCAAGATCAGACTGGGGAGACCCAGTACTTC

D gene: TRBD1
V gene: TRBV15
clone size: -
J gene: TRBJ1-5
CDR3 protein: CATVADRGRSQPQHF
CDR3 DNA: TGTGCCACCGTCGCTGACAGGGGAAGAAGTCAGCCCCAGCATTTT

D gene: -
V gene: TRBV5-4
clone size: -
J gene: TRBJ1-6
CDR3 protein: CASSPLAGAGDSPLHF
CDR3 DNA: TGTGCCAGCAGCCCCTTAGCAGGGGCAGGGGATTCACCCCTCCACTTT

D gene: -
V gene: TRBV3-1/TRBV3-2
clone size: -
J gene: TRBJ2-5
CDR3 protein: CASSQSPLGRASRGQETQYF
CDR3 DNA: TGTGCCAGCAGCCAAAGCCCACTGGGCAGGGCTAGCAGGGGCCAAGAGACCCAGTACTTC

D gene: -
V gene: TRBV6-5
clone size: once
J gene: TRBJ1-4
CDR3 protein: CASTHSFKRGEKLFF
CDR3 DNA: TGTGCCAGCACCCACTCGTTCAAGCGAGGTGAAAAACTGTTTTTT

D gene: -
V gene: TRBV29-1
clone size: -
J gene: TRBJ2-5
CDR3 protein: CSVAGGIGGETQYF
CDR3 DNA: TGCAGCGTGGCAGGGGGAATCGGAGGGGAGACCCAGTACTTC

D gene: TRBD1
V gene: TRBV5-1
clone size: -
J gene: TRBJ2-2
CDR3 protein: CASSGTVTDTGELFF
CDR3 DNA: TGCGCCAGCAGTGGGACAGTGACTGACACCGGGGAGCTGTTTTTT

D gene: -
V gene: TRBV6-5
clone size: once
J gene: TRBJ2-7
CDR3 protein: CASRKGEAGDHEQYF
CDR3 DNA: TGTGCCAGCAGGAAGGGCGAGGCAGGGGACCACGAGCAGTACTTC

D gene: TRBD1
V gene: TRBV5-1
clone size: -
J gene: TRBJ1-1
CDR3 protein: CASSFQGGNTEAFF
CDR3 DNA: TGCGCCAGCAGCTTCCAGGGGGGGAACACTGAAGCTTTCTTT

D gene: -
V gene: TRBV5-8
clone size: -
J gene: TRBJ2-3
CDR3 protein: CASSLISSWRVRSDTQYF
CDR3 DNA: TGTGCCAGCAGCTTGATATCAAGCTGGAGGGTGAGGTCAGATACGCAGTATTTT

D gene: TRBD1
V gene: TRBV10-3
clone size: -
J gene: TRBJ2-7
CDR3 protein: CAISEEGTVSYEQYF
CDR3 DNA: TGTGCCATCAGTGAAGAAGGGACAGTCTCCTACGAGCAGTACTTC